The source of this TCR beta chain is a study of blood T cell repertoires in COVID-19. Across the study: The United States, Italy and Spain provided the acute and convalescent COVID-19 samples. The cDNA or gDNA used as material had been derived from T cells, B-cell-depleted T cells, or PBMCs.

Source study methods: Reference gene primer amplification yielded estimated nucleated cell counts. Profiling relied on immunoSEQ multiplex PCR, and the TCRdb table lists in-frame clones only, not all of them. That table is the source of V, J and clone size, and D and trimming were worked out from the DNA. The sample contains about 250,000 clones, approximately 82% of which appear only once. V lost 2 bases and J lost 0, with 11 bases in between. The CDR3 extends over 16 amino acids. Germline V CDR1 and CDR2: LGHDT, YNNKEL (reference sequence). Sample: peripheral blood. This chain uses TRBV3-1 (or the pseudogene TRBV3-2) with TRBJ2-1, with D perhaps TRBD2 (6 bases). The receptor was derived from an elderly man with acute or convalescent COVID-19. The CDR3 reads CASSQWAGSSYNEQFF. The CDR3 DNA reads TGTGCCAGCAGCCAATGGGCGGGGAGCTCCTACAATGAGCAGTTCTTC.